Below are 29 T cell receptor beta chains sequenced from a single sample in a study of cytomegalovirus exposure and HLA in healthy donors. The study ran its PCR with 60 Vbeta and 13 Jbeta primers. Measured with immunoSEQ multiplex PCR; TCRdb has only the in-frame clones, and not every one. This table has about 92,000 clones, around 70% appearing once. The sequencing input was PBMCs. The source is a man aged 50 to 59 in good health and CMV-seronegative.

The V call is TRBV28, the J call TRBJ1-1; D gene uncertain. CDR1 is MDHEN and CDR2 is SYDVKM in the germline V gene. The V end lost 7 bases, the J end lost 0 bases, and 12 bases lay between the germline ends. The CDR3 length is 14 residues. The CDR3 loop reads CASTHAAMNTEAFF. CDR3 in DNA: TGTGCCAGCACCCATGCGGCTATGAACACTGAAGCTTTCTTT.

The genes are TRBV7-6 and TRBJ1-5, with 9 positions matching TRBD1. There are 17 residues in the CDR3. Germline trimming cut 5 bases from V and 4 bases from J; bases unmatched to any gene: 12. Germline values: CDR1 SGHVS, CDR2 FNYEAQ. CDR3 bases: TGTGCCAGCAGCCCTGCCCCCCCGGACAGGGGAAATCAGCCCCAGCATTTT. It translates to CASSPAPPDRGNQPQHF.

V and J are TRBV7-9 and TRBJ2-7; 7 nucleotides line up with TRBD1. The CDR3 is 13 amino acids. Trimming cost V 1 base and J 4 bases; bases outside gene matches: 1. Germline V gives CDR1 SEHNR, CDR2 FQNEAQ (reference sequence). The CDR3 loop is CASSLGTGYEQYF. CDR3 nucleotide sequence: TGTGCCAGCAGCTTAGGGACAGGTTACGAGCAGTACTTC. The whole variable domain, remainder taken from reference TRBV7-9 and TRBJ2-7, is DTGVSQNPRHKITKRGQNVTFRCDPISEHNRLYWYRQTLGQGPEFLTYFQNEAQLEKSRLLSDRFSAERPKGSFSTLEIQRTEQGDSAMYLCASSLGTGYEQYFGPGTRLTVT.

This clone appeared a single time. The chain has TRBV4-3 and TRBJ2-1, with D possibly matching TRBD2 (6 bases). The CDR3 contains 17 residues. V dropped 4 bases and J dropped 1 base, with 17 bases sitting between them. The germline gives CDR1 LGHNA, CDR2 YSLEER. Here the CDR3 reads CASSLKPSVLSYNEQFF. The CDR3 DNA sequence: TGCGCCAGCAGCCTTAAACCTAGCGTTCTATCCTACAATGAGCAGTTCTTC.

This chain links TRBV9 with TRBJ2-4, with D perhaps TRBD2 (5 bases). This CDR3 has 13 residues. V lost 0 bases and J 9 bases, leaving 10 bases between the germline ends. Germline loops: CDR1 SGDLS, CDR2 YYNGEE. This chain's CDR3 is CASSVGPGTIQYF. In nucleotides, the CDR3 is TGTGCCAGCAGCGTAGGGCCGGGAACCATTCAGTACTTC.

CDR3 amino acids: CASSPTGGLIYGYTF. As DNA, the CDR3 is TGCGCCAGCAGCCCGACGGGGGGGTTGATCTATGGCTACACCTTC. The gene calls are TRBV4-1 and TRBJ1-2; D is possibly TRBD1 (5 bases). The CDR3 is 15 residues long. Trimming took off 4 bases at V and 4 bases at J, with 16 bases between the two ends. Germline V lookup: CDR1 MGHRA, CDR2 YSYEKL.

V is TRBV18 and J is TRBJ1-1; a weak D match, TRBD1 (6 bases). Looked up from germline, CDR1 is KGHSH and CDR2 is LQKENI. V was trimmed by 3 bases and J by 1 base, leaving 12 bases between them. The CDR3 loop spans 15 amino acids. The DNA for the CDR3 is TGTGCCAGCTCACCGATCTTAGGGGGGAACACTGAAGCTTTCTTT. Translating gives CASSPILGGNTEAFF.

Concerning this clone: In the same sample, other DNA sequences code for this CDR3. The gene calls are TRBV9 and TRBJ2-1; 8 bases line up with TRBD2. The junction had 5 bases not matched to a gene; V was cut back by 0 bases and J by 3 bases. Looked up from germline, CDR1 is SGDLS and CDR2 is YYNGEE. The length of the CDR3 is 16 residues. CDR3 bases: TGTGCCAGCAGCGTAGGGGCTAGCGGGCGCTACAATGAGCAGTTCTTC. Translated, it gives CASSVGASGRYNEQFF.

This clone was seen a handful of times. Other DNA sequences from this sample encode an identical CDR3 as well. This chain links TRBV7-2 with TRBJ1-6, with unresolved D. V gave up 1 base and J gave up 9 bases, with 7 bases separating them. The CDR3 sequence is 13 residues long. Germline CDR1 and CDR2: SGHTA and FQGNSA. Here the CDR3 reads CASSLEGGSPLHF. The CDR3 coding sequence is TGTGCCAGCAGCTTAGAAGGCGGTTCACCCCTCCACTTT.

This sequence joins TRBV6-1 and TRBJ1-1, with unresolved D. In germline, CDR1 is MNHNS, CDR2 SASEGT. This CDR3 has 13 residues. V was shortened by 2 bases and J by 1 base, with 5 bases between the two germline ends. The CDR3 loop reads CASSETRNTEAFF. CDR3 nucleotides: TGTGCCAGCAGTGAAACCAGGAACACTGAAGCTTTCTTT.

The CDR3 sequence: CASTRFGNSGANVLTF. As DNA, the CDR3 is TGTGCCAGCACGAGGTTCGGGAACTCTGGGGCCAACGTCCTGACTTTC. The V gene is TRBV7-2, the J gene TRBJ2-6; D perhaps matches TRBD2 (5 bases). The ends were cut back, 7 bases at V and 0 bases at J, with 13 bases in the middle. The CDR3 contains 16 residues. Germline CDR1 reads SGHTA; CDR2 reads FQGNSA.

This chain links TRBV4-1 with TRBJ1-3; D unclear. The CDR3 loop spans 18 amino acids. The V gene lost 4 bases and the J gene lost 1 base, with 20 bases spanning the gap. The germline V gene has CDR1 MGHRA and CDR2 YSYEKL. The DNA of the CDR3 is TGCGCCAGCAGCCTAATGATCGGTGGCGGGGTATCTGGAAACACCATATATTTT. It encodes CASSLMIGGGVSGNTIYF.

The CDR3 region has the DNA TGTGCCAGCAGCCAAGATGGGGGGTTTGAGCAGTTCTTC. Translated: CASSQDGGFEQFF. This chain uses TRBV14 with TRBJ2-1, with D possibly matching TRBD2 (6 bases). Trimming cost V 0 bases and J 9 bases, with 9 bases left between them. CDR1 and CDR2 from the germline V gene are SGHDN and FVKESK. The CDR3 is 13 residues long.

V and J are TRBV6-1 and TRBJ2-3; no clear D. This CDR3 region has 14 residues. Trimming took off 3 bases at V and 4 bases at J, with 11 bases between the two ends. The germline gives CDR1 MNHNS, CDR2 SASEGT. CDR3 in DNA: TGTGCCAGCAGTGATGTCGGTCCATCAGATACGCAGTATTTT. Translated, it gives CASSDVGPSDTQYF.

The rearrangement uses TRBV7-8 and TRBJ2-2; a weak D match, TRBD1 (5 bases). The CDR3 consists of 13 residues. Germline-derived CDR1 and CDR2 are SGHVS and FQNEAQ. The V end was cut by 5 bases, the J end by 5 bases, with 9 bases between. The CDR3, as DNA: TGTGCCAGCAGCAAGACAGCAACCGGGGAGCTGTTTTTT. As protein: CASSKTATGELFF. The full variable domain, with the rest looked up from reference TRBV7-8 and TRBJ2-2, is GAGVSQSPRYKVAKRGQDVALRCDPISGHVSLFWYQQALGQGPEFLTYFQNEAQLDKSGLPSDRFFAERPEGSVSTLKIQRTQQEDSAVYLCASSKTATGELFFGEGSRLTVL.

The rearrangement joins TRBV4-1 to TRBJ1-6; maybe TRBD1 (5 bases). Germline V gene sequence: CDR1 MGHRA, CDR2 YSYEKL. Trimming stripped 4 bases from V and 0 bases from J, with 10 bases between. The CDR3 length is 16 residues. The CDR3 loop reads CASSRDRSSYNSPLHF. The CDR3 DNA sequence: TGCGCCAGCAGCCGAGACAGAAGCTCCTATAATTCACCCCTCCACTTT.

The chain recombines TRBV4-1 with TRBJ2-2; TRBD1 matches at 9 bases. CDR1 MGHRA and CDR2 YSYEKL come from the germline V gene. With V trimmed by 9 bases and J by 3 bases, 5 bases remained unmatched. The CDR3 spans 14 residues. The CDR3 bases are TGCGCCAGTACCGGGACAGGGTACACCGGGGAGCTGTTTTTT. Amino acids: CASTGTGYTGELFF.

Concerning this clone: This same CDR3 is encoded by further DNA sequences in the sample. The chain is built from TRBV6-5 and TRBJ1-2; the match to TRBD1 covers 7 bases. The germline V gene encodes CDR1 MNHEY and CDR2 SVGAGI. The CDR3 is 13 amino acids. The ends lost 6 bases at V and 8 bases at J; junction bases unmatched: 9. CDR3 protein: CASSYPGTAGYTF. For the CDR3, the DNA is TGTGCCAGCAGCTACCCGGGGACAGCGGGCTACACCTTC.

The chain is built from TRBV7-2 and TRBJ2-1; D is perhaps TRBD2 (5 bases). This CDR3 has 12 residues. Trimming stripped 4 bases from V and 7 bases from J, with 8 bases between. Per germline, CDR1 SGHTA and CDR2 FQGNSA. In nucleotides, the CDR3 is TGTGCCAGCAGCTCCCCGGGGAATGAGCAGTTCTTC. It encodes CASSSPGNEQFF.

This clone was found a few times. J is TRBJ2-3 and V is TRBV5-5; D might be TRBD1 (5 bases). The CDR3 runs to 14 residues. The germline V gene has CDR1 SGHKS and CDR2 YYEKEE (reference sequence). V was cut by 2 bases and J by 2 bases, with 9 bases left in between. CDR3 protein: CASSLGHPTDTQYF. The CDR3 DNA follows: TGTGCCAGCAGCTTAGGACACCCCACAGATACGCAGTATTTT.

The chain combines TRBV13 with TRBJ2-7, with 7 bases fitting TRBD1. Germline assignment: CDR1 PRHDT and CDR2 FYEKMQ (reference sequence). The CDR3 covers 14 residues. Trimming took 1 base from V and 2 from J; bases not matched to a gene: 2. The CDR3 here is CASSLAGQAYEQYF. As DNA, the CDR3 is TGTGCCAGCAGCTTAGCAGGACAGGCCTACGAGCAGTACTTC.

The rearrangement links TRBV30 to TRBJ1-4, with 7 bases that match TRBD1. The CDR3 runs 15 residues. The germline V gene encodes CDR1 GTSNPN and CDR2 SVGIG (reference sequence). Trimming took 3 bases from V and 5 from J; bases not matched to a gene: 9. In nucleotides, the CDR3 is TGTGCCTGGAGGCCTTGGGGGACAGCGAATGAAAAACTGTTTTTT. Translated, it gives CAWRPWGTANEKLFF.

This clone was recorded once. The chain has TRBV27 and TRBJ1-1; 7 bases match TRBD1. CDR3 length: 15 amino acids. CDR1 MNHEY and CDR2 SMNVEV come from the germline V gene (reference sequence). J was trimmed by 0 bases and V by 4 bases; bases with no gene match: 5. The DNA for the CDR3 is TGTGCCAGCAGTTCACAGGGACAGTTGAACACTGAAGCTTTCTTT. The encoded protein is CASSSQGQLNTEAFF.

This clone turned up a few times. The chain is built from TRBV7-9 and TRBJ2-2, with a tentative D call TRBD2 (6 bases). Per germline, CDR1 SEHNR and CDR2 FQNEAQ (reference sequence). This CDR3 contains 15 residues. V was trimmed by 2 bases and J by 3 bases, leaving 10 bases between them. The CDR3 loop is CASSLRRGDTGELFF. In nucleotides, the CDR3 is TGTGCCAGCAGCTTACGGAGGGGAGACACCGGGGAGCTGTTTTTT.

V is TRBV25-1 and J is TRBJ1-3; no definite D call. This CDR3 has 15 residues. V dropped 1 base and J dropped 3 bases, with 10 bases sitting between them. Germline lookup yields CDR1 MGHDK and CDR2 SYGVNS. The CDR3 DNA reads as TGTGCCAGCAGTGAATGGAGTCACCGTGGAAACACCATATATTTT. Translating it yields CASSEWSHRGNTIYF.

This clone was detected only once. Other DNA variants within this sample encode the same CDR3. The chain couples TRBV6-5 to TRBJ1-2; the D gene is possibly TRBD1 (5 bases). The CDR3 runs 13 residues. V gave up 2 bases and J gave up 3 bases, with 7 bases separating them. Germline loops: CDR1 MNHEY, CDR2 SVGAGI. The CDR3 nucleotides read TGTGCCAGCAGTTACAGGGGTTACTATGGCTACACCTTC. Translated: CASSYRGYYGYTF.

The table lists this clone with a count of one. V is TRBV7-9 and J is TRBJ2-1, with a tentative D call TRBD1 (6 bases). The germline V gene has CDR1 SEHNR and CDR2 FQNEAQ (reference sequence). V lost 5 bases, J lost 0 bases, and 23 bases lay in between. The CDR3 spans 19 residues. The CDR3 sequence is CASSPPLGGETPSYNEQFF. As DNA, the CDR3 is TGTGCCAGCAGCCCCCCCTTAGGGGGAGAAACCCCCTCCTACAATGAGCAGTTCTTC. Variable domain in full (rest from reference TRBV7-9 and TRBJ2-1): DTGVSQNPRHKITKRGQNVTFRCDPISEHNRLYWYRQTLGQGPEFLTYFQNEAQLEKSRLLSDRFSAERPKGSFSTLEIQRTEQGDSAMYLCASSPPLGGETPSYNEQFFGPGTRLTVL.

The chain has TRBV30 and TRBJ1-4; D might be TRBD1 (6 bases). Trimming stripped 3 bases from V and 9 bases from J, with 14 bases between. CDR3 length equals 13 residues. The germline gives CDR1 GTSNPN, CDR2 SVGIG (reference sequence). CDR3: CAWSERTVQKLFF. CDR3 bases: TGTGCCTGGAGCGAGAGGACAGTCCAAAAACTGTTTTTT.

The chain is built from TRBV4-3 and TRBJ2-2, with 9 bases fitting TRBD2. V lost 2 bases to trimming and J lost 0 bases; unmatched junction nucleotides: 4. The CDR3 consists of 17 residues. CDR1 is LGHNA, CDR2 YSLEER, per germline. DNA of the CDR3: TGCGCCAGCAGCCAACTAGCGGGGTCCGCGAACACCGGGGAGCTGTTTTTT. Translating gives CASSQLAGSANTGELFF.